One sample yielded the 10 T cell receptor beta chains listed below, sequenced in a study. TCRdb analysed the 5' RACE reads with MiXCR anew, one entry per CDR3 protein. The sample has 2,500 to 3,000 distinct CDR3 sequences; approximately 6.7% are singletons. The sample consisted of total memory T cells from blood PBMCs. As to subset: transitional memory CD4+ T cells. These receptors were obtained from a female donor with HIV.

By sample share, this clonotype is medium-sized (0.01 to 0.1%). The chain recombines TRBV7-2 with TRBJ1-6; D is uncertain. The V end was cut by 1 base, the J end by 2 bases, with 9 bases between. There are 16 residues in the CDR3. Germline CDR1 SGHTA, CDR2 FQGNSA. The CDR3 reads CASSLGRSPYNSPLHF. Here the CDR3 DNA reads TGTGCCAGCAGCTTAGGAAGGAGCCCCTATAATTCACCCCTCCACTTT.

A note on this clonotype: Given a much more abundant clone one base away, this may be a read error. V is TRBV19 and J is TRBJ1-1; D unclear. This CDR3 has 13 residues. CDR1 is LNHDA and CDR2 is SQIVND in the germline V gene (reference sequence). This CDR3 is CDSSTTRNTEAFF. CDR3 bases: TGTGACAGTAGTACTACACGGAACACTGAAGCTTTCTTT.

This clonotype is medium-sized within its sample. The chain couples TRBV30 to TRBJ1-1; TRBD1 agrees at 11 bases. The CDR3 is 16 residues long. V dropped 4 bases and J dropped 4; count of bases not matched to a gene: 11. Germline V gene data show CDR1 as GTSNPN and CDR2 as SVGIG (reference sequence). The CDR3, as DNA: TGTGCCTGGACTGGGACAGGGGGTCTTGAAGGCACTGAAGCTTTCTTT. Translation gives CAWTGTGGLEGTEAFF.

This clonotype is labeled as medium-sized. The V call is TRBV15, the J call TRBJ1-2, with TRBD1 matching 10 bases. The germline gives CDR1 LNHNV, CDR2 YYDKDF (reference sequence). There are 14 residues in the CDR3. Trimming removed 3 bases from V and 2 bases from J; junction bases left unmatched: 0. The CDR3 region is CATSRTGGNYGYTF. In DNA form, the CDR3 reads TGTGCCACCAGCAGGACAGGGGGCAACTATGGCTACACCTTC.

In its sample, this clonotype ranks as medium-sized (0.01 to 0.1%). This sequence joins TRBV6-5 and TRBJ1-5, with D tentatively TRBD1 (5 bases). The CDR3 is made up of 15 amino acids. The V gene's germline CDR1 is MNHEY and CDR2 SVGAGI. Trimming left V 0 bases short and J 6 bases short, with 12 bases between. As DNA, the CDR3 is TGTGCCAGCAGTTACTCGGAGGGGCGGCGTCAGCCCCAGCATTTT. It specifies CASSYSEGRRQPQHF.

This clonotype is categorized as medium-sized (0.01 to 0.1%). The chain combines TRBV30 with TRBJ1-6; 7 bases are shared with TRBD1. The J segment lost 6 bases and the V segment lost 0 bases, leaving 5 bases of the junction unmatched. The CDR3 totals 15 residues. Germline CDR1 reads GTSNPN; CDR2 reads SVGIG (reference sequence). The CDR3 sequence is CAWSVTGTANSPLHF. CDR3 sequence (DNA): TGTGCCTGGAGTGTAACCGGGACAGCTAATTCACCCCTCCACTTT.

By sample fraction, this clonotype is medium-sized. This chain links TRBV12-3 or TRBV12-4 with TRBJ2-1; 9 nucleotides line up with TRBD1. J lost 4 bases, V lost 7 bases, and 2 bases had no gene match. The CDR3 is 13 amino acids. The CDR3, as DNA: TGTGCCAGCAAAGGGACAGGGTACAATGAGCAGTTCTTC. It encodes CASKGTGYNEQFF.

With respect to this clonotype: Compared with germline, one end of the junction differs, possibly owing to a read error. This chain uses TRBV15 with TRBJ1-1; 9 nucleotides match TRBD1. The CDR3 contains 12 residues. Germline V gives CDR1 LNHNV, CDR2 YYDKDF (reference sequence). The CDR3 protein is CPTIRQGGALFF. In nucleotides, the CDR3 is TGTCCCACCATCCGACAGGGGGGGGCTCTTTTCTTT.

This clonotype qualifies as medium-sized (0.01 to 0.1%). This rearrangement joins TRBV7-2 to TRBJ1-2, with D uncertain. Germline CDR1 reads SGHTA; CDR2 reads FQGNSA. V shed 0 bases and J shed 1 base, with 6 bases lying between them. This CDR3 has 14 residues. CDR3: CASSLAHSNYGYTF. The CDR3 DNA reads as TGTGCCAGCAGCTTAGCCCACAGTAACTATGGCTACACCTTC.

The chain combines TRBV10-3 with TRBJ1-2; TRBD1 matches 7 bases. Germline lookup yields CDR1 ENHRY and CDR2 SYGVKD. J lost 2 bases, V lost 6 bases, and 6 bases had no gene match. This CDR3 contains 14 residues. The chain's CDR3 is CAIRPDRENYGYTF. As DNA, the CDR3 is TGTGCCATCAGGCCAGACAGGGAAAACTATGGCTACACCTTC.